This is a list of T cell receptor beta chains from one sample in a study of OX40 agonist ivuxolimab in advanced cancers. The protocol was immunoSEQ multiplex PCR, while the TCRdb copy is restricted to in-frame clones and leaves out a portion. The sample lists 55,000 to 70,000 clones; roughly 89% were seen once. Sample: CD4+ or CD8+ T cells sorted from blood, taken in a trial of the OX40 agonist ivuxolimab. These receptors were obtained from an adult with an advanced solid tumor such as melanoma, head and neck, liver or kidney cancer. The CDR3 runs from the conserved cysteine through the conserved F or W. Each record gives: clone size, D gene, J gene, V gene, CDR3 protein, CDR3 DNA. The D gene is left open where the match is weak. For some rows the clone size is stated as once, few or many, or as a class when expanded; others skip it.

NA	NA	TRBJ2-3	TRBV2	CASSGTTDTQYF	TGTGCCAGCAGCGGAACCACAGATACGCAGTATTTT
once	NA	TRBJ2-7	TRBV9	CASSVEGWGEQYF	TGTGCCAGCAGCGTGGAGGGTTGGGGCGAGCAGTACTTC
NA	NA	TRBJ2-1	TRBV5-1	CASSLSPTVDEQFF	TGCGCCAGCAGCTTAAGTCCCACTGTAGATGAGCAGTTCTTC
NA	NA	TRBJ2-3	TRBV19	CASSIGQRSTDTQYF	TGTGCCAGTAGTATCGGGCAGAGAAGCACAGATACGCAGTATTTT
NA	TRBD2	TRBJ2-3	TRBV4-1	CASSQDWGLGTDTQYF	TGCGCCAGCAGCCAAGATTGGGGACTAGGAACGGATACGCAGTATTTT
NA	NA	TRBJ2-3	TRBV11-2	CASSLLGSGTDTQYF	TGTGCCAGCAGCTTATTGGGTAGCGGCACAGATACGCAGTATTTT
NA	TRBD2	TRBJ2-1	TRBV6-1	CASSDETSGSYNEQFF	TGTGCCAGCAGTGACGAGACTAGCGGGAGCTACAATGAGCAGTTCTTC
NA	TRBD2	TRBJ2-7	TRBV18	CASSPWSGGSEQYF	TGTGCCAGCTCACCATGGAGCGGGGGGAGCGAGCAGTACTTC
NA	NA	TRBJ2-1	TRBV6-1	CASSEATGVTYNEQFF	TGTGCCAGCAGTGAAGCTACGGGAGTGACCTACAATGAGCAGTTCTTC
NA	TRBD1	TRBJ1-6	TRBV6-1	CASSPRTGNLSPLHF	TGTGCCAGCAGTCCAAGGACAGGGAATTTGTCACCCCTCCACTTT
NA	NA	TRBJ1-6	TRBV9	CASSVASEGWGNSPLHF	TGTGCCAGCAGCGTAGCTTCTGAGGGTTGGGGTAATTCACCCCTCCACTTT
once	NA	TRBJ2-7	TRBV6-5	CASSQGQTQYF	TGTGCCAGCAGTCAAGGACAGACACAGTACTTC
NA	NA	TRBJ1-3	TRBV9	CASSVSDRYSSGNTIYF	TGTGCCAGCAGCGTCTCCGACAGGTACAGCTCTGGAAACACCATATATTTT
NA	TRBD2	TRBJ2-5	TRBV7-3	CASSGQRGQETQYF	TGTGCCAGCAGCGGTCAGCGGGGCCAAGAGACCCAGTACTTC
NA	NA	TRBJ1-5	TRBV2	CASSESTSNQPQHF	TGTGCCAGCAGTGAGAGTACAAGCAATCAGCCCCAGCATTTT
NA	NA	TRBJ1-3	TRBV25-1	CASSDPTGWGNTIYF	TGTGCCAGCAGTGATCCTACAGGGTGGGGAAACACCATATATTTT
NA	TRBD1	TRBJ1-6	TRBV9	CASSVGGQLGSSPLHF	TGTGCCAGCAGCGTCGGGGGACAGCTTGGAAGTTCACCCCTCCACTTT
NA	NA	TRBJ2-7	TRBV19	CARRGRQGASSREGYEQYF	TGTGCCAGGAGGGGTAGACAGGGGGCGAGCTCGCGGGAGGGATACGAGCAGTACTTC
few	NA	TRBJ2-2	TRBV4-1	CASSRSGGPNTGELFF	TGCGCCAGCAGCCGAAGTGGCGGGCCGAACACCGGGGAGCTGTTTTTT
NA	NA	TRBJ2-5	TRBV11-2	CASSPGTETQYF	TGTGCCAGCAGCCCCGGCACGGAGACCCAGTACTTC
NA	NA	TRBJ1-1	TRBV18	CASSQNHMNTEAFF	TGTGCCAGCTCACAAAATCACATGAACACTGAAGCTTTCTTT
few	TRBD2	TRBJ2-3	TRBV7-9	CASVAGLERVDTQYF	TGTGCCAGCGTAGCGGGACTCGAGAGAGTAGATACGCAGTATTTT
NA	TRBD2	TRBJ2-1	TRBV4-1	CASSFGLAGVSNEQFF	TGCGCCAGCAGCTTCGGACTAGCGGGAGTGAGCAATGAGCAGTTCTTC
NA	TRBD2	TRBJ2-1	TRBV13	CASRENGLVYSEQFF	TGTGCCAGCAGGGAGAATGGACTAGTTTACAGTGAGCAGTTCTTC
once	NA	TRBJ1-4	TRBV28	CASSRTADNEKLFF	TGTGCCAGCAGCCGGACAGCCGATAATGAAAAACTGTTTTTT
few	NA	TRBJ2-1	TRBV10-3	CAISEGLGSDEQFF	TGTGCCATCAGTGAGGGGCTAGGCTCGGATGAGCAGTTCTTC
few	NA	TRBJ1-3	TRBV2	CASSDQGSGNTIYF	TGTGCCAGCAGTGATCAAGGCTCTGGAAACACCATATATTTT
few	NA	TRBJ1-5	TRBV2	CASSEEGPQHF	TGTGCCAGCAGTGAAGAGGGGCCCCAGCATTTT
once	TRBD2	TRBJ2-3	TRBV5-4	CASSPGGGRALTDTQYF	TGTGCCAGCAGCCCCGGGGGCGGGAGGGCGCTCACAGATACGCAGTATTTT
NA	NA	TRBJ1-3	TRBV11-2	CASSFSASSGNTIYF	TGTGCCAGCAGCTTTAGCGCCAGCTCTGGAAACACCATATATTTT
medium-sized	NA	TRBJ1-2	TRBV14	CASSQSRGSYGYTF	TGTGCCAGCAGCCAATCCCGGGGATCCTATGGCTACACCTTC
few	TRBD2	TRBJ2-1	TRBV9	CASSAAGTSSVEQFF	TGTGCCAGCAGCGCTGCCGGGACTAGCTCAGTTGAGCAGTTCTTC
few	TRBD1	TRBJ2-3	TRBV2	CASSAIDRETDTQYF	TGTGCCAGCAGCGCTATTGACAGGGAAACAGATACGCAGTATTTT
NA	NA	TRBJ2-1	TRBV18	CASSPRTERGYEQFF	TGTGCCAGCTCACCAAGGACTGAGAGAGGTTACGAGCAGTTCTTC
NA	NA	TRBJ2-5	TRBV10-1	CASSETLGETQYF	TGCGCCAGCAGTGAGACCCTAGGGGAGACCCAGTACTTC
NA	NA	TRBJ1-5	TRBV7-9	CASSPGQTSNQPQHF	TGTGCCAGCAGCCCCGGACAGACCAGCAATCAGCCCCAGCATTTT
NA	NA	TRBJ1-5	TRBV28	CASRTPNQPQHF	TGTGCCAGCAGGACACCTAATCAGCCCCAGCATTTT
NA	NA	TRBJ1-5	TRBV7-8	CASSLAYSNQPQHF	TGTGCCAGCAGCTTAGCATATAGCAATCAGCCCCAGCATTTT
NA	TRBD1	TRBJ2-1	TRBV11-2	CASRRTGPANEQFF	TGTGCCAGCAGACGGACAGGTCCGGCAAATGAGCAGTTCTTC
NA	NA	TRBJ1-2	TRBV6-5	CASSQEGVYYGYTF	TGTGCCAGCAGCCAGGAGGGGGTTTACTATGGCTACACCTTC
few	TRBD2	TRBJ2-2	TRBV7-9	CASLSPTSGRSNTGELFF	TGTGCCAGCCTGTCCCCGACTAGCGGGAGGTCGAACACCGGGGAGCTGTTTTTT
NA	TRBD1	TRBJ2-7	TRBV30	CAWSQGAYEQYF	TGTGCCTGGAGTCAGGGGGCCTACGAGCAGTACTTC
NA	TRBD2	TRBJ2-7	TRBV30	CAWSGLAGAEQYF	TGTGCCTGGAGTGGACTAGCGGGAGCCGAGCAGTACTTC
NA	NA	TRBJ1-1	TRBV12-5	CASGASGSRPEAFF	TGTGCTAGTGGTGCCAGTGGGTCACGTCCTGAAGCTTTCTTT
few	NA	TRBJ2-1	TRBV2	CASSRGAGQGNEQFF	TGTGCCAGCAGCCGGGGCGCGGGCCAAGGGAATGAGCAGTTCTTC
NA	NA	TRBJ1-4	TRBV6-6	CASSFTVDEKLFF	TGTGCCAGCAGTTTCACAGTGGATGAAAAACTGTTTTTT
NA	NA	TRBJ2-5	TRBV20-1	CSGQNQETQYF	TGCAGTGGACAAAACCAAGAGACCCAGTACTTC
NA	NA	TRBJ2-6	TRBV18	CASSPGRASGANVLTF	TGTGCCAGCTCACCGGGACGAGCCTCTGGGGCCAACGTCCTGACTTTC
NA	TRBD2	TRBJ2-3	TRBV7-8	CASSYGASGDTDTQYF	TGTGCCAGCAGCTACGGTGCTAGCGGGGACACAGATACGCAGTATTTT
NA	TRBD1	TRBJ1-6	TRBV2	CASSSQTGSSYNSPLHF	TGTGCCAGCAGTTCCCAGACAGGGAGCTCCTATAATTCACCCCTCCACTTT
NA	NA	TRBJ2-7	TRBV7-3	CASSLNGERGQYF	TGTGCCAGCAGCTTAAATGGGGAACGGGGGCAGTACTTC